Listed below are T cell receptor beta chains from one sample, sequenced in a study of T-cell reconstitution after alpha-beta-depleted transplantation in children. TCRdb called the PCR reads again in MiXCR, with one record for every CDR3 protein. The sample has almost 500,000 distinct CDR3 sequences, around 12% seen once. Sample: PBMCs from the stem cell graft donor, taken from the stem cell graft. The receptors were gathered from a human donor who donated a stem cell graft to a child with combined immunodeficiency. Each CDR3 is given with its conserved first and last residue. D genes are given only for firm matches. Clone size is stated in some rows and not others, as once, few, many or a class when expanded.

>TRBJ2-2|-|TRBV5-1|-
CASSLGDLNTGELFF
TGCGCCAGCAGCTTGGGAGACCTGAACACCGGGGAGCTGTTTTTT
>TRBJ2-7|-|TRBV7-9|-
CATPPPDGSYEQYF
TGTGCCACCCCGCCCCCGGACGGTTCCTACGAGCAGTACTTC
>TRBJ1-1|-|TRBV10-3|-
CAIRGHSPDMNTEAFF
TGTGCCATCAGAGGACATTCACCGGACATGAACACTGAAGCTTTCTTT
>TRBJ2-5|-|TRBV9|-
CASSVATGQFGETQYF
TGTGCCAGCAGCGTAGCTACGGGGCAGTTTGGAGAGACCCAGTACTTC
>TRBJ2-5|-|TRBV7-9|-
CASSLDGGVGVLETQYF
TGTGCCAGCAGCTTAGATGGGGGCGTCGGGGTCCTAGAGACCCAGTACTTC
>TRBJ1-5|-|TRBV12-3/TRBV12-4|-
CASSLMSRDQSQHF
TGTGCCAGCAGTTTAATGTCCAGGGATCAGTCCCAGCATTTT
>TRBJ2-7|-|TRBV24-1|-
CATSDTSYEQYF
TGTGCCACCAGTGATACATCCTACGAGCAGTACTTC
>TRBJ2-5|TRBD2|TRBV4-2|many
CASSPGPTGTSGGRYQETQYF
TGTGCCAGCAGCCCTGGTCCCACCGGGACTAGCGGGGGGAGATACCAAGAGACCCAGTACTTC
>TRBJ2-3|-|TRBV6-4|few
CASSDLVADTQYF
TGTGCCAGCAGTGATCTAGTTGCAGATACGCAGTATTTT
>TRBJ2-7|-|TRBV28|few
CASSQSTRDHEQYF
TGTGCCAGCAGCCAGTCAACGAGGGATCACGAGCAGTACTTC
>TRBJ1-5|TRBD1|TRBV12-3/TRBV12-4|-
CASSFGGQGQPQHF
TGTGCCAGCAGTTTTGGGGGACAGGGTCAGCCCCAGCATTTT
>TRBJ2-5|TRBD2|TRBV12-5|-
CASSPVGRGSQETQYF
TGTGCTAGTTCCCCGGTCGGGCGGGGGTCACAAGAGACCCAGTACTTC
>TRBJ2-1|TRBD2|TRBV13|few
CASSLDPLREGPSNEQFF
TGTGCCAGCAGCTTAGACCCCCTGCGGGAGGGCCCGAGCAATGAGCAGTTCTTC
>TRBJ1-2|-|TRBV29-1|few
CSVVKGSGYTF
TGCAGCGTTGTTAAAGGGTCTGGCTACACCTTC
>TRBJ2-3|-|TRBV20-1|few
CSALTLSHFTDTQYF
TGCAGTGCTCTAACCTTAAGCCATTTCACAGATACGCAGTATTTT
>TRBJ1-1|-|TRBV7-3|few
CASSLTAGSHEAFF
TGTGCCAGCAGCTTAACGGCGGGCTCTCATGAAGCTTTCTTT
>TRBJ2-1|-|TRBV15|-
CATSRDYQGPEQFF
TGTGCCACCAGCAGAGATTACCAGGGACCTGAGCAGTTCTTC
>TRBJ2-7|TRBD2|TRBV20-1|few
CSAQKDLAGPLAGYEQYF
TGCAGTGCGCAGAAAGACCTAGCGGGACCCCTCGCGGGCTACGAGCAGTACTTC
>TRBJ2-7|-|TRBV20-1|few
CSASGAGPSYEQYF
TGCAGTGCTAGCGGGGCAGGGCCCTCCTACGAGCAGTACTTC
>TRBJ1-5|TRBD1|TRBV5-1|few
CASSPGQGESQPQHF
TGCGCCAGCAGCCCGGGACAGGGAGAGTCTCAGCCCCAGCATTTT
>TRBJ2-6|-|TRBV11-1|-
CASSASPGAPLSGANVLTF
TGTGCCAGCAGCGCATCCCCGGGAGCCCCACTCTCTGGGGCCAACGTCCTGACTTTC
>TRBJ2-2|-|TRBV12-3/TRBV12-4|many
CASRPTRVPGELFF
TGTGCCAGCAGACCTACTAGGGTTCCCGGGGAGCTGTTTTTT
>TRBJ1-4|TRBD1|TRBV10-3|-
CAISGGTNEKLFF
TGTGCCATCTCAGGGGGAACTAATGAAAAACTGTTTTTT
>TRBJ2-7|TRBD2|TRBV20-1|-
CSARGGSVNEQYF
TGCAGTGCTAGGGGCGGGAGTGTAAACGAGCAGTACTTC
>TRBJ2-5|-|TRBV7-9|many
CASSGTGTAQETQYF
TGTGCCAGCAGCGGTACCGGGACTGCCCAAGAGACCCAGTACTTC